Below, 27 T cell receptor beta chains from the same sample are listed, as sequenced in a study of blood T cell repertoires in COVID-19 (dated by TCRdb to about 2020). Library prep was done by the immunoSEQ multiplex PCR assay. TCRdb's version of the immuneACCESS table is confined to in-frame rearrangements and falls short of the full clone set. An unresolved V gene accounts for under half of the shortfall where checked; the remainder is of unknown origin. The sample yields hundreds of thousands of clones; about 89% were counted once. Together, the top ten hold 7.5% to 9% of the sample. The sequenced material came from peripheral blood. Every receptor here comes from a woman in her forties or fifties with COVID-19, enrolled during active disease.

The chain has TRBV3-1 (or the pseudogene TRBV3-2) and TRBJ1-1; TRBD1 agrees at 8 bases. With 5 bases clipped from V and 5 bases from J, the junction kept 4 bases outside the gene matches. CDR3 length: 13 residues. Germline assignment: CDR1 LGHDT and CDR2 YNNKEL (reference sequence). CDR3: CASSATGGTEAFF. DNA for the CDR3: TGTGCCAGCAGCGCCACAGGGGGAACTGAAGCTTTCTTT.

The V gene is TRBV12-3 or TRBV12-4, the J gene TRBJ1-2; D ambiguous. V was shortened by 5 bases and J by 8 bases, with 15 bases between the two germline ends. This CDR3 contains 13 residues. CDR3 coding DNA: TGTGCCAGCAGTGCGGGCCGAGCGTGGGGCTACACCTTC. Amino acids: CASSAGRAWGYTF.

The gene calls are TRBV9 and TRBJ2-2; the D is unclear. This CDR3 region has 16 residues. The germline V and J ends were trimmed by 2 bases and 4 bases, with 15 bases remaining between them. Germline-derived CDR1 and CDR2 are SGDLS and YYNGEE. Here the CDR3 reads CASSVGGSSPTGELFF. CDR3 in DNA: TGTGCCAGCAGCGTGGGTGGTAGCTCGCCCACCGGGGAGCTGTTTTTT.

The gene calls are TRBV30 and TRBJ2-3; the D gene is possibly TRBD1 (6 bases). CDR3 length: 13 residues. The V gene's germline CDR1 is GTSNPN and CDR2 SVGIG (reference sequence). Trimming pared 5 bases from V and 3 bases from J, leaving 12 bases between. The CDR3 sequence: CAWGGEITDTQYF. As DNA, the CDR3 is TGTGCCTGGGGGGGCGAGATTACAGATACGCAGTATTTT.

The rearrangement uses TRBV6-6 and TRBJ2-3; D possibly corresponds to TRBD1 (6 bases). Germline values: CDR1 MNHNY, CDR2 SVGAGI (reference sequence). This CDR3 spans 13 amino acids. The V end lost 8 bases, the J end lost 6 bases, and 15 bases lay between the germline ends. CDR3 sequence: CASAQGRQDTQYF. The CDR3 region has the DNA TGTGCCAGCGCCCAGGGGCGACAGGATACGCAGTATTTT.

V and J are TRBV29-1 and TRBJ2-7, with D unresolved. V was pared by 1 base and J by 5 bases, with 6 bases between. The germline V gene encodes CDR1 SQVTM and CDR2 ANQGSEA. The CDR3 loop spans 11 amino acids. The CDR3 sequence: CSVEGTNEQYF. The CDR3, as DNA: TGCAGCGTTGAAGGAACAAACGAGCAGTACTTC.

The rearrangement uses TRBV7-2 and TRBJ2-1, with 11 nucleotides matching TRBD2. The V and J ends lost 1 base and 6 bases, in that order; junction bases with no gene match: 5. The CDR3 length is 16 residues. CDR1 is SGHTA and CDR2 is FQGNSA in the germline V gene. CDR3 loop: CASSLDIAGGRNEQFF. CDR3 nucleotides: TGTGCCAGCAGCTTAGATATAGCGGGGGGGCGCAATGAGCAGTTCTTC.

The V call is TRBV27, the J call TRBJ1-5, with 9 positions matching TRBD1. Germline values: CDR1 MNHEY, CDR2 SMNVEV (reference sequence). V lost 8 bases to trimming and J lost 6 bases; unmatched junction nucleotides: 8. This CDR3 has 14 residues. The CDR3 region is CASAGQGKGQPQHF. CDR3 DNA sequence: TGTGCCAGCGCTGGACAGGGGAAAGGTCAGCCCCAGCATTTT.

This clone was seen once. This rearrangement joins TRBV7-9 to TRBJ1-2; D not certain. This CDR3 contains 12 residues. Germline V gives CDR1 SEHNR, CDR2 FQNEAQ (reference sequence). Between the trimmed V and J ends, which lost 1 base and 9 bases, there was a span of 9 bases. CDR3 bases: TGTGCCAGCAGCTTAGATACTTATAGCTACACCTTC. As protein: CASSLDTYSYTF. The full variable domain, rest sourced from reference TRBV7-9 and TRBJ1-2, is DTGVSQNPRHKITKRGQNVTFRCDPISEHNRLYWYRQTLGQGPEFLTYFQNEAQLEKSRLLSDRFSAERPKGSFSTLEIQRTEQGDSAMYLCASSLDTYSYTFGSGTRLTVV.

The rearrangement links TRBV9 to TRBJ2-5; TRBD1 aligns across 8 bases. V dropped 6 bases and J dropped 5; count of bases not matched to a gene: 12. The germline CDR1 and CDR2 sequences are SGDLS and YYNGEE. CDR3 length: 15 amino acids. The CDR3: CASTLEGTGGETQYF. The CDR3 DNA reads TGTGCCAGCACCCTCGAGGGGACAGGCGGGGAGACCCAGTACTTC.

This rearrangement joins TRBV27 to TRBJ1-2; D not certain. The CDR3 is 14 amino acids. Between the trimmed V and J ends, which lost 3 bases and 4 bases, there was a span of 12 bases. Germline CDR1 is MNHEY and CDR2 is SMNVEV (reference sequence). The DNA of the CDR3 is TGTGCCAGCAGTTTGAAGCGGACCTCCTATGGCTACACCTTC. As protein: CASSLKRTSYGYTF.

This chain joins TRBV28 and TRBJ1-2; D is uncertain. The CDR3 runs 13 residues. V was shortened by 1 base and J by 2 bases, with 5 bases between the two germline ends. Per the germline V gene, CDR1 is MDHEN and CDR2 is SYDVKM. The CDR3: CASSLSANYGYTF. CDR3 DNA: TGTGCCAGCAGTTTATCCGCGAACTATGGCTACACCTTC.

The chain combines TRBV15 with TRBJ1-3, with D tentatively TRBD1 (5 bases). Looked up from germline, CDR1 is LNHNV and CDR2 is YYDKDF (reference sequence). CDR3 size: 13 residues. Trimming removed 7 bases from V and 0 bases from J, with 7 bases in between. The DNA for the CDR3 is TGTGCCACCACAGGGCCCTCTGGAAACACCATATATTTT. Encoded protein: CATTGPSGNTIYF.

The chain is built from TRBV7-2 and TRBJ1-4; 9 nucleotides line up with TRBD1. Germline CDR1 and CDR2: SGHTA and FQGNSA. J was trimmed by 8 bases and V by 1 base; bases with no gene match: 2. This CDR3 comprises 14 residues. The CDR3 region has the DNA TGTGCCAGCAGCTTAGACAGGGGGCCGGAAAAACTGTTTTTT. Residues: CASSLDRGPEKLFF. Filled out from reference TRBV7-2 and TRBJ1-4, the complete variable domain reads GAGVSQSPSNKVTEKGKDVELRCDPISGHTALYWYRQSLGQGLEFLIYFQGNSAPDKSGLPSDRFSAERTGGSVSTLTIQRTQQEDSAVYLCASSLDRGPEKLFFGSGTQLSVL.

This chain joins TRBV11-2 and TRBJ1-1; 9 nucleotides line up with TRBD1. Germline V lookup: CDR1 SGHAT, CDR2 FQNNGV. V lost 2 bases and J lost 4; bases outside the gene matches: 14. This CDR3 has 18 amino acids. CDR3 sequence (DNA): TGTGCCAGCAGCTTACAGCTACTCACAGGGGGCGGCTTCACTGAAGCTTTCTTT. Translating it yields CASSLQLLTGGGFTEAFF. Full variable domain (outside the CDR3, taken from reference TRBV11-2 and TRBJ1-1): EAGVAQSPRYKIIEKRQSVAFWCNPISGHATLYWYQQILGQGPKLLIQFQNNGVVDDSQLPKDRFSAERLKGVDSTLKIQPAKLEDSAVYLCASSLQLLTGGGFTEAFFGQGTRLTVV.

The chain couples TRBV30 to TRBJ2-1; 8 bases match TRBD1. CDR1 is GTSNPN, CDR2 SVGIG, per germline (reference sequence). This CDR3 contains 15 residues. After removal of 0 bases from V and 9 bases from J, the junction contained 10 bases not matched to a gene. CDR3 DNA sequence: TGTGCCTGGAGTGTTGGCAGGGGGCCCCTCAGTGAGCAGTTCTTC. Translation gives CAWSVGRGPLSEQFF.

This clone was picked up one time. V gene TRBV30 combines with J gene TRBJ1-5, with D possibly matching TRBD1 (5 bases). Trimming cost V 3 bases and J 3 bases, with 9 bases left between them. The CDR3 loop spans 13 amino acids. Germline CDR1 and CDR2: GTSNPN and SVGIG (reference sequence). The DNA for the CDR3 is TGTGCCTGGAGACAGGAAGCCAATCAGCCCCAGCATTTT. Translated: CAWRQEANQPQHF.

The chain has TRBV5-1 and TRBJ1-3; D is possibly TRBD1 (5 bases). V lost 0 bases to trimming and J lost 0 bases, with 16 bases between them. The length of the CDR3 is 18 residues. Germline V gene data show CDR1 as SGHRS and CDR2 as YFSETQ. CDR3 sequence reads: CASSLAPQGLSSGNTIYF. DNA for the CDR3: TGCGCCAGCAGCTTGGCCCCCCAGGGTCTTAGCTCTGGAAACACCATATATTTT. Combining the CDR3 with reference TRBV5-1 and TRBJ1-3 gives the whole variable domain KAGVTQTPRYLIKTRGQQVTLSCSPISGHRSVSWYQQTPGQGLQFLFEYFSETQRNKGNFPGRFSGRQFSNSRSEMNVSTLELGDSALYLCASSLAPQGLSSGNTIYFGEGSWLTVV.

The chain has TRBV7-5 and TRBJ1-5. TRBV7-5 is a pseudogene segment. The CDR3 covers 12 residues. The CDR3 DNA sequence: TGTGCCAGCAGCTTTTACAATCAGCCCCAGCATTTT. Protein product: CASSFYNQPQHF.

This chain uses TRBV6-5 with TRBJ1-4; tentative D call: TRBD1 (6 bases). The CDR3 sequence is 14 residues long. Trimming stripped 10 bases from V and 11 bases from J, with 23 bases between. Germline V CDR1 and CDR2: MNHEY, SVGAGI. The CDR3 coding sequence is TGTGCCACCAATCAACAGGGACACCTCTGGAAACTGTTTTTT. It specifies CATNQQGHLWKLFF.

The chain uses TRBV10-3 and TRBJ1-3; unclear D gene. This CDR3 comprises 13 residues. V lost 4 bases to trimming and J lost 4 bases, with 8 bases between them. The germline CDR1 and CDR2 sequences are ENHRY and SYGVKD. The CDR3: CAISGGRGNTIYF. CDR3 DNA sequence: TGTGCCATCAGTGGAGGTAGAGGAAACACCATATATTTT.

The J gene is TRBJ1-4, the V gene TRBV15, with 8 bases that match TRBD1. CDR3 length: 14 residues. V gave up 5 bases and J gave up 10 bases; unmatched junction bases: 9. Germline V gives CDR1 LNHNV, CDR2 YYDKDF (reference sequence). DNA of the CDR3: TGTGCCACCAGCGGAAGGACAGGGTTTGGAAAACTGTTTTTT. Translation gives CATSGRTGFGKLFF.

The chain couples TRBV6-2 or TRBV6-3 to TRBJ2-5; no definite D call. The CDR3 has 16 residues. Per the germline V gene, CDR1 is MNHEY and CDR2 is SVGEGT. V was pared by 2 bases and J by 3 bases, with 16 bases between. The chain's CDR3 is CASSYPARQREETQYF. The CDR3 coding sequence is TGTGCCAGCAGTTACCCGGCACGCCAACGGGAAGAGACCCAGTACTTC.

DNA of the CDR3: TGCGCCAGCAGACCGGGAGTAGCGGGGGTCTACGAGCAGTACTTC. Translated: CASRPGVAGVYEQYF. The chain joins TRBV5-1 to TRBJ2-7, with TRBD2 matching over 9 bases. The germline CDR1 and CDR2 sequences are SGHRS and YFSETQ. The V segment lost 5 bases and the J segment 3 bases; nucleotides outside the gene matches: 9. This CDR3 is built from 15 residues.

This chain joins TRBV5-5 and TRBJ1-2; no reliable D call. The CDR3 consists of 16 residues. V shed 4 bases and J shed 4 bases, with 20 bases lying between them. Germline-derived CDR1 and CDR2 are SGHKS and YYEKEE (reference sequence). CDR3 in amino acids: CASSVPLAGSPYGYTF. For the CDR3, the DNA is TGTGCCAGCAGCGTACCACTGGCGGGGTCCCCCTATGGCTACACCTTC.

The chain uses TRBV2 and TRBJ1-2, with a tentative D call TRBD1 (5 bases). Per germline, CDR1 SNHLY and CDR2 FYNNEI. The ends were cut back, 5 bases at V and 4 bases at J, with 8 bases in the middle. There are 12 residues in the CDR3. The CDR3 here is CASSRGSYGYTF. Written as DNA, the CDR3 is TGTGCCAGCAGTAGGGGCTCCTATGGCTACACCTTC.

The chain combines TRBV27 with TRBJ2-2; 7 bases agree with TRBD1. Germline trimming cut 1 base from V and 4 bases from J; bases unmatched to any gene: 3. CDR1 MNHEY and CDR2 SMNVEV come from the germline V gene (reference sequence). The CDR3 loop spans 15 amino acids. As DNA, the CDR3 is TGTGCCAGCAGTTTATGGGCAGGGGGCACCGGGGAGCTGTTTTTT. Its protein is CASSLWAGGTGELFF.